These 13 T cell receptor beta chains were all obtained from the same sample, sequenced in a study of beta chain features in type 1 diabetes. Reverse transcription of all isolated RNA meant that expressed TCRB transcripts were sequenced. The repertoire was sequenced with immunoSEQ multiplex PCR; TCRdb's copy has only in-frame clones and lacks some. Here the sample spans fewer than 200,000 clones, about 13% being singletons. The sequencing input was central memory CD4+ T cells from blood. These receptors were collected from a woman under 30 in good health.

V usage is TRBV29-1 and J usage is TRBJ2-3; 7 bases agree with TRBD2. Germline assignment: CDR1 SQVTM and CDR2 ANQGSEA. The CDR3 length is 13 residues. V dropped 5 bases and J dropped 3; count of bases not matched to a gene: 5. The CDR3 protein is CSVLSSGTDTQYF. The CDR3 region has the DNA TGCAGCGTTCTCTCTAGCGGAACAGATACGCAGTATTTT.

This clone was observed a few times. This CDR3 reads CASSPPVVAGEQYF. CDR3 DNA: TGTGCCAGCAGCCCCCCAGTAGTGGCAGGCGAGCAGTACTTC. The chain carries TRBV7-9 and TRBJ2-7, with D unclear. Germline CDR1 and CDR2: SEHNR and FQNEAQ (reference sequence). V was shortened by 5 bases and J by 6 bases, with 17 bases between the two germline ends. The CDR3 is 14 residues long.

This clone was found a few times. This sequence joins TRBV10-2 and TRBJ1-1; the D gene is possibly TRBD1 (5 bases). CDR1 and CDR2 from the germline V gene are WSHSY and SAAADI. Trimming stripped 8 bases from V and 2 bases from J, with 12 bases between. The CDR3 is 13 amino acids. The CDR3 loop is CASGRGDNTEAFF. CDR3 coding DNA: TGCGCCAGCGGGCGGGGGGATAACACTGAAGCTTTCTTT.

The chain couples TRBV7-2 to TRBJ1-2, with 8 bases fitting TRBD1. CDR1 SGHTA and CDR2 FQGNSA come from the germline V gene. There are 19 residues in the CDR3. Trimming took 5 bases from V and 0 from J; bases not matched to a gene: 17. The CDR3 protein is CASSPTGMPGGAPNYGYTF. For the CDR3, the DNA is TGTGCCAGCAGCCCTACCGGGATGCCAGGGGGCGCCCCTAACTATGGCTACACCTTC.

This clone has only a few counts. This sequence joins TRBV19 and TRBJ1-5; D unresolved. CDR3 length equals 15 residues. In germline, CDR1 is LNHDA, CDR2 SQIVND (reference sequence). The V and J ends lost 6 bases and 0 bases respectively, with 12 bases between them. The CDR3 region has the DNA TGTGCCAGTAGCAACTCCCGAAGTAGCAATCAGCCCCAGCATTTT. It specifies CASSNSRSSNQPQHF.

This clone was detected only a few times. In DNA form, the CDR3 reads TGTGCCAGCAGCCATGGGACTAGCGGGAGGAGGCATGAGCAGTTCTTC. This gives the protein CASSHGTSGRRHEQFF. The chain carries TRBV27 and TRBJ2-1; 15 positions match TRBD2. The CDR3 loop spans 16 amino acids. Germline CDR1 reads MNHEY; CDR2 reads SMNVEV (reference sequence). With V trimmed by 6 bases and J by 8 bases, 8 bases remained unmatched.

The chain is built from TRBV18 and TRBJ2-3; weak D call: TRBD2 (6 bases). Germline CDR1 is KGHSH and CDR2 is LQKENI. The CDR3 sequence is 15 residues long. Trimming removed 3 bases from V and 0 bases from J, with 10 bases in between. Written as DNA, the CDR3 is TGTGCCAGCTCACCGTCGGGGACTAGCACAGATACGCAGTATTTT. Protein product: CASSPSGTSTDTQYF.

This clone was counted between two and nine times. V usage is TRBV4-1 and J usage is TRBJ1-4, with 7 nucleotides matching TRBD1. After removal of 8 bases from V and 7 bases from J, the junction contained 7 bases not matched to a gene. The CDR3 is made up of 13 amino acids. Germline loops: CDR1 MGHRA, CDR2 YSYEKL. This CDR3 is CASQTGDSEKLFF. CDR3 coding DNA: TGCGCCAGCCAAACAGGGGATAGTGAAAAACTGTTTTTT.

V and J are TRBV28 and TRBJ2-4; 10 bases agree with TRBD2. This CDR3 spans 18 amino acids. V dropped 5 bases and J dropped 3; count of bases not matched to a gene: 13. Germline V CDR1 and CDR2: MDHEN, SYDVKM. In DNA, the CDR3 is TGTGCCAGCAGTCCCGTGGGGAGCGGGAGGGCCGTCAAAAACATTCAGTACTTC. It is translated as CASSPVGSGRAVKNIQYF.

V and J are TRBV30 and TRBJ1-5, with D possibly matching TRBD1 (5 bases). V gave up 3 bases and J gave up 7 bases, with 13 bases separating them. Per germline, CDR1 GTSNPN and CDR2 SVGIG (reference sequence). The CDR3 has 13 residues. CDR3 sequence: CAWSPGGYQPQHF. CDR3 DNA sequence: TGTGCCTGGAGCCCGGGGGGGTACCAGCCCCAGCATTTT.

The gene calls are TRBV7-3 and TRBJ2-2, with D perhaps TRBD1 (5 bases). This CDR3 spans 14 amino acids. Trimming removed 5 bases at V and 2 bases at J, with 9 bases between. Germline loops: CDR1 SGHTA, CDR2 FQGTGA. CDR3: CASSRGHNTGELFF. The CDR3 DNA reads TGTGCCAGCAGCAGGGGCCACAACACCGGGGAGCTGTTTTTT.

The V gene is TRBV5-1, the J gene TRBJ1-3, with D perhaps TRBD1 (6 bases). The CDR3 loop spans 15 amino acids. The ends were cut back, 3 bases at V and 3 bases at J, with 13 bases in the middle. The germline V gene has CDR1 SGHRS and CDR2 YFSETQ. DNA of the CDR3: TGCGCCAGCAGCTCGACAGGTTATCATGGAAACACCATATATTTT. It yields the protein CASSSTGYHGNTIYF.

This clone was observed a handful of times. The chain has TRBV5-1 and TRBJ2-6, with 13 bases lining up with TRBD2. The V gene end was trimmed by 3 bases and the J gene end by 2 bases; junction bases not matched to a gene: 2. The CDR3 sequence is 17 residues long. From germline, CDR1 is SGHRS and CDR2 YFSETQ. The chain's CDR3 is CASSWTSGSPGANVLTF. The CDR3 nucleotides are TGCGCCAGCAGCTGGACTAGCGGGAGTCCTGGGGCCAACGTCCTGACTTTC.